The present T cell receptor beta chain was sequenced within a study of cytomegalovirus exposure and HLA in healthy donors. Method: immunoSEQ multiplex PCR; TCRdb's copy keeps in-frame clones and lacks some. The sample lists nearly 200,000 clones, 84% seen once, with 13% in the top ten. The CDR3 is 15 amino acids. Trimming cost V 5 bases and J 4 bases; bases outside gene matches: 13. The germline V gene encodes CDR1 GTSNPN and CDR2 SVGIG (reference sequence). Regarding this clone: Its antigen is not known.

Broader study findings: The TCR clusters that emerged in the first cohort tended, a later analysis found, to co-occur in the 120 or so validation repertoires.

Sequencing was done on a sample of PBMCs. This rearrangement joins TRBV30 to TRBJ1-2, with 7 bases matching TRBD1. This sequence originates from a woman aged 25-40 years in good health and CMV-seropositive. CDR3 protein: CAWSPGAGGTYGYTF. Here the CDR3 DNA reads TGTGCCTGGTCACCCGGGGCAGGGGGGACCTATGGCTACACCTTC.